One sample yielded the 21 T cell receptor beta chains listed below, sequenced in a study of tumor-infiltrating lymphocytes in oesophageal squamous cell carcinoma. Each CDR3 protein is one row after TCRdb ran MiXCR on the PCR reads. The profile covers fewer than 15,000 distinct CDR3 sequences, with roughly half appearing a single time and around an eighth taken by the ten largest. The source material was blood. These receptors were taken from a female donor with esophageal squamous cell carcinoma.

In this sample, this clonotype turned up many times. The chain links TRBV7-2 to TRBJ2-5, with 10 bases matching TRBD1. The CDR3 has 15 amino acids. Germline loops: CDR1 SGHTA, CDR2 FQGNSA. V shed 5 bases, J shed 5 bases, and the junction held 8 bases outside the gene matches. This CDR3 is CASSAAGQGWETQYF. The CDR3, as DNA: TGTGCCAGCAGCGCCGCGGGACAGGGGTGGGAGACCCAGTACTTC.

This chain joins TRBV7-6 and TRBJ1-6; D gene uncertain. Germline V CDR1 and CDR2: SGHVS, FNYEAQ. V was shortened by 10 bases and J by 4 bases, with 29 bases between the two germline ends. The CDR3 spans 19 residues. CDR3 bases: TGTGCCACCATAGACCGGCTGGGTAGGCCGCCAAAATATAATTCACCCCTCCACTTT. The encoded protein is CATIDRLGRPPKYNSPLHF.

The J gene is TRBJ2-4, the V gene TRBV7-9; tentatively, D is TRBD1 (6 bases). The closer fit of TRBJ2-1 to the DNA end suggests the J call may be wrong. Per the germline V gene, CDR1 is SEHNR and CDR2 is FQNEAQ (reference sequence). CDR3 size: 16 residues. The CDR3 sequence is CASSLTPRGAYNEQFF. The CDR3 DNA follows: TGTGCCAGCAGCTTAACCCCCAGGGGCGCCTACAATGAGCAGTTCTTC.

For this clonotype: A read error is possible here, since a much larger clone lies one base away. Since the CDR3 does not end with the conserved phenylalanine or tryptophan, this likely comes from a read error. It is unclear where the CDR3 begins or ends on the DNA, so no DNA is shown, and the CDR3 is as TCRdb lists it. The chain links TRBV7-2 to TRBJ2-1; TRBD1, the D gene given by the table, was not confirmed from the DNA. Both ends counted, the CDR3 spans 17 residues. CDR1 SGHTA and CDR2 FQGNSA come from the germline V gene. The chain's CDR3 is CAISSPAQGNYGYTFGS.

The DNA for the CDR3 is TGTGCCAGCAGTCTTACCTACGGGACAGGGTTTCCTACCGAGCAGTACTTC. Translated: CASSLTYGTGFPTEQYF. The gene calls are TRBV12-3 or TRBV12-4 and TRBJ2-6; 9 bases line up with TRBD1. Matching the DNA end better, TRBJ2-7 makes the J call doubtful. This CDR3 has 17 residues.

About this clonotype itself: The conserved phenylalanine or tryptophan is not found at the CDR3 terminus, so this likely reflects a read error. The DNA is omitted, as the CDR3 cannot be located on it reliably, and the CDR3 follows TCRdb's listing. The V and J genes are TRBV5-1 and TRBJ2-6; the D call of TRBD2 is as the table states it, not checked on the DNA. The CDR3 length is 9 residues, termini included. CDR1 and CDR2 (germline): SGHRS, YFSETQ. CDR3 loop: CASSLGRGG.

This clonotype was observed many times. The chain links TRBV4-1 to TRBJ2-5; D might be TRBD1 or TRBD2, each matching 5 bases. With the DNA end fitting TRBJ2-7 better, the J assignment may be wrong. This CDR3 spans 16 amino acids. Germline V CDR1 and CDR2: MGHRA, YSYEKL. The CDR3 sequence: CASSQPGRQSSYEQYF. The CDR3 nucleotides read TGCGCCAGCAGCCAGCCGGGACGGCAAAGCTCCTACGAGCAGTACTTC.

Points on this clonotype: As the CDR3 is not closed by the conserved phenylalanine or tryptophan, this likely results from a read error. It is unclear where the CDR3 begins or ends on the DNA, so no DNA is shown, and the CDR3 is as TCRdb lists it. J is TRBJ2-3 and V is TRBV6-2 or TRBV6-3; the table names TRBD1, a call not compared with the DNA. The CDR3 is 19 amino acids long, termini counted. Germline V gene lookup returns CDR1 MNHEY and CDR2 SVGEGT. The CDR3: CASSYSRAASYGYTFGSGT.

Within the sample, this clonotype is medium-sized (0.01 to 0.1%). The rearrangement uses TRBV24-1 and TRBJ2-5, with D possibly matching TRBD1 (6 bases). Germline V gene lookup returns CDR1 KGHDR and CDR2 SFDVKD. The CDR3 runs to 15 residues. Trimming cost V 3 bases and J 0 bases, with 10 bases left between them. The CDR3 DNA follows: TGTGCCACCAGTGATGCTACAGGGTACCAAGAGACCCAGTACTTC. It encodes CATSDATGYQETQYF.

The chain recombines TRBV7-2 with TRBJ2-7; 12 bases map to TRBD2. The closer fit of TRBJ2-1 to the DNA end suggests the J call may be wrong. The CDR3 contains 19 residues. Germline-derived CDR1 and CDR2 are SGHTA and FQGNSA. CDR3 nucleotides: TGTGCCAGCAGCTTAGAGCCCCCCGCGACTAGCGGGAGTAGCTACGAGCAGTTCTTC. Protein: CASSLEPPATSGSSYEQFF.

The rearrangement uses TRBV7-9 and TRBJ2-3; D unresolved. The J call may be in error: the DNA end matches TRBJ1-1 better. Germline values: CDR1 SEHNR, CDR2 FQNEAQ (reference sequence). This CDR3 is built from 12 residues. This chain's CDR3 is CASSGTQILAFF. CDR3 bases: TGTGCCAGCAGCGGTACGCAGATTTTGGCTTTCTTT.

The chain combines TRBV6-6 with TRBJ2-1, with 9 bases fitting TRBD2. The CDR3 covers 13 residues. Germline assignment: CDR1 MNHNY and CDR2 SVGAGI (reference sequence). The trim removed 11 bases at V and 4 bases at J, leaving 6 bases unmatched. The CDR3 protein is CAEGTSRYNEQFF. CDR3 in DNA: TGTGCCGAGGGGACTAGCAGATACAATGAGCAGTTCTTC.

Concerning this clonotype: One end of the junction varies from germline; a read error may be responsible. The chain uses TRBV6-2 or TRBV6-3 and TRBJ1-6; possible D gene TRBD1, 5 bases. CDR3 length: 19 residues. Germline CDR1 reads MNHEY; CDR2 reads SVGEGT. CDR3 residues: CASSYTRLAGQQYYYEQFF. The CDR3 coding sequence is TGTGCCAGCAGTTACACCCGACTAGCGGGGCAGCAATACTATTACGAGCAGTTCTTT.

This rearrangement joins TRBV11-1 to TRBJ2-3; TRBD1 matches 8 bases. CDR3 length equals 15 residues. V shed 3 bases and J 2 bases; nucleotides not matched to a gene: 4. Germline-derived CDR1 and CDR2 are SGHAT and FQDESV (reference sequence). Here the CDR3 DNA reads TGTGCCAGCAGCTTCGCGGACAGGGACACAGATACGCAGTATTTT. Translated, it gives CASSFADRDTDTQYF.

This clonotype appeared a few times. CDR3 residues: CASSKRNPGELFF. CDR3 coding DNA: TGTGCCAGCAGCAAACGGAATCCCGGGGAGCTGTTTTTT. The V call is TRBV7-6, the J call TRBJ2-2; D gene ambiguous. The germline V gene has CDR1 SGHVS and CDR2 FNYEAQ. The CDR3 runs 13 residues. V was cut by 5 bases and J by 6 bases, with 10 bases left in between.

This clonotype was recorded many times. J is TRBJ2-1 and V is TRBV19; D is unclear. The CDR3 totals 17 residues. Germline CDR1 is LNHDA and CDR2 is SQIVND (reference sequence). The germline V and J ends were trimmed by 3 bases and 7 bases, with 22 bases remaining between them. The CDR3 is CASSIRALTPKENEQFF. The DNA for the CDR3 is TGTGCCAGTAGTATTCGGGCCCTCACCCCGAAGGAGAATGAGCAGTTCTTC.

The chain combines TRBV7-2 with TRBJ2-3; D ambiguous. V lost 2 bases and J 3 bases, leaving 6 bases between the germline ends. The CDR3 length is 13 residues. Germline CDR1 SGHTA, CDR2 FQGNSA. CDR3 nucleotides: TGTGCCAGCAGCTTAAAGGGAACAGATACGCAGTATTTT. The encoded protein is CASSLKGTDTQYF.

This clonotype was observed a few times. This chain links TRBV7-2 with TRBJ2-7, with 8 nucleotides matching TRBD2. The CDR3 contains 15 residues. Germline V gives CDR1 SGHTA, CDR2 FQGNSA. J lost 7 bases, V lost 5 bases, and 13 bases had no gene match. The DNA for the CDR3 is TGTGCCAGCAGCCCAATAGCGGGAAAGGGAGTTGAGCAGTACTTC. Translating gives CASSPIAGKGVEQYF.

This clonotype occurred many times. V usage is TRBV6-1 and J usage is TRBJ1-1; no firm D call. Germline V gene data show CDR1 as MNHNS and CDR2 as SASEGT. This CDR3 is 14 amino acids long. The V end was cut by 6 bases, the J end by 0 bases, with 11 bases between. The CDR3 DNA reads as TGTGCCAGCAGCTCCATCGAGGTGAACACTGAAGCTTTCTTT. Its protein is CASSSIEVNTEAFF.

This chain joins TRBV7-8 and TRBJ2-3; 10 positions match TRBD2. Trimming took 1 base from V and 6 from J; bases not matched to a gene: 4. Germline lookup yields CDR1 SGHVS and CDR2 FQNEAQ. The CDR3 extends over 15 amino acids. The CDR3 loop is CASSLGSGRRDTQYF. CDR3 in DNA: TGTGCCAGCAGCTTAGGTAGCGGGAGGAGGGATACGCAGTATTTT.

The chain employs TRBV5-5 and TRBJ1-5; 8 bases are a match to TRBD1. Germline lookup yields CDR1 SGHKS and CDR2 YYEKEE (reference sequence). The V gene end was trimmed by 0 bases and the J gene end by 0 bases; junction bases not matched to a gene: 2. This CDR3 is 16 amino acids long. CDR3: CASSLGQGNSNQPQHF. Written as DNA, the CDR3 is TGTGCCAGCAGCTTGGGACAGGGGAATAGCAATCAGCCCCAGCATTTT.